At least ten counts were recorded for the clone carrying this TCR beta chain. What it binds is unknown. Before thyroid surgery, none of the patients had received any treatment. Original handling: It was from CDR3 differences across clinicopathological groups that a distant-metastasis classifier for papillary thyroid cancer was built. TCRdb reanalyzed the PCR reads with MiXCR. TCRdb's processing, not the authors' own work, is the source of the V and J calls. The table has roughly 40,000 clones, around 10% seen once. This record comes from a study of metastatic and nonmetastatic thyroid tumors. About the research overall: The comparison covered peripheral blood and tumor or nodule tissue in malignant and benign thyroid patients.

General study results and limits: It was reported that TCR beta diversity was significantly higher in malignant thyroid tumors than benign nodules, in blood and tumor.

V gave up 6 bases and J gave up 0 bases; unmatched junction bases: 7. The length of the CDR3 is 15 residues. From germline, CDR1 is DFQATT and CDR2 SNEGSKA (reference sequence). Input material: blood. This chain joins TRBV20-1 and TRBJ2-1; 8 bases are shared with TRBD1. This receptor was obtained from a male donor with papillary thyroid cancer or a benign thyroid nodule (not recorded which). Some clones in this sample may be carry-over from other donors' samples. The CDR3 reads CSAETGGSSYNEQFF. The CDR3 DNA is TGCAGTGCAGAAACAGGGGGAAGCTCCTACAATGAGCAGTTCTTC.